This T cell receptor beta chain was sequenced in a study of blood T cell repertoires in COVID-19. The overall study: Samples representing acute and convalescent COVID-19 were sourced from the United States, Italy and Spain. T cells, B-cell-depleted T cells, or PBMCs supplied cDNA or gDNA.

Germline V lookup: CDR1 MGHRA, CDR2 YSYEKL. J was trimmed by 6 bases and V by 2 bases; bases with no gene match: 7. The CDR3 sequence is 16 residues long. How the authors handled the data: Nucleated cell number was recorded as an estimate derived from reference gene primer amplification. Profiling relied on immunoSEQ multiplex PCR, and the TCRdb table lists in-frame clones only, not all of them. For V, J and clone size, that table is used; D and trimming come from the DNA. The profile covers under 350,000 clones, with about 85% appearing a single time and roughly 13% taken by the ten largest. The genes are TRBV4-1 and TRBJ2-1, with 10 bases that match TRBD2. Sample: peripheral blood. This receptor was taken from a human donor in a cohort sampled during active COVID-19. The CDR3 sequence is CASSQPLAGGVNEQFF. The CDR3, as DNA: TGCGCCAGCAGCCAACCCTTAGCGGGAGGAGTCAATGAGCAGTTCTTC.